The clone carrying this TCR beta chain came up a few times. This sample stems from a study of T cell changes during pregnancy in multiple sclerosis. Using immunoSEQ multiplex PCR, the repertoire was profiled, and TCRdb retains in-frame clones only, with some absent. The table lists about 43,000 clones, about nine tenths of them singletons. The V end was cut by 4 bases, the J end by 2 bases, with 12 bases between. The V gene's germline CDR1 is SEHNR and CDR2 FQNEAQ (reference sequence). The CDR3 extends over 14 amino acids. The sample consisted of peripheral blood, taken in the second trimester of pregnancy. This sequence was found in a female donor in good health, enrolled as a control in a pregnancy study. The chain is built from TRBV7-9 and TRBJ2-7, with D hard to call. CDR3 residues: CASSSTETPYEQYF. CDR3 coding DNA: TGTGCCAGCAGCTCGACGGAGACCCCCTACGAGCAGTACTTC. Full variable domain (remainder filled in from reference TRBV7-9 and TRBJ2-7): DTGVSQNPRHKITKRGQNVTFRCDPISEHNRLYWYRQTLGQGPEFLTYFQNEAQLEKSRLLSDRFSAERPKGSFSTLEIQRTEQGDSAMYLCASSSTETPYEQYFGPGTRLTVT.